Presented here are 5 T cell receptor beta chains from one specimen sequenced in a study of OX40 agonist ivuxolimab in advanced cancers. Clones were read by immunoSEQ multiplex PCR, and TCRdb kept only the in-frame ones, dropping some. The sample shows tens of thousands of clones, 80% to 90% of them seen only once. The sample was CD4+ or CD8+ T cells sorted from blood, taken in a trial of the OX40 agonist ivuxolimab. These receptor sequences come from an adult with an advanced solid tumor such as melanoma, head and neck, liver or kidney cancer.

This clone was detected only a few times. V usage is TRBV7-2 and J usage is TRBJ1-1, with a tentative D call TRBD1 (6 bases). Germline V lookup: CDR1 SGHTA, CDR2 FQGNSA. Trimming cost V 5 bases and J 7 bases, with 8 bases left between them. This CDR3 region has 11 residues. In DNA form, the CDR3 reads TGTGCCAGCAGCCGGACAGTTGAAGCTTTCTTT. Amino acid sequence: CASSRTVEAFF.

The genes are TRBV5-1 and TRBJ1-1; D not resolved. This CDR3 spans 16 amino acids. Looked up from germline, CDR1 is SGHRS and CDR2 is YFSETQ. V was trimmed by 5 bases and J by 6 bases, leaving 23 bases between them. Here the CDR3 reads CASRESGMAGTPEAFF. The CDR3 DNA reads TGCGCCAGCAGAGAATCCGGTATGGCGGGTACACCTGAAGCTTTCTTT.

V and J are TRBV7-2 and TRBJ2-2; D is possibly TRBD1 (5 bases). This CDR3 has 14 amino acids. Between the trimmed V and J ends, which lost 4 bases and 13 bases, there was a span of 19 bases. The germline V gene encodes CDR1 SGHTA and CDR2 FQGNSA. For the CDR3, the DNA is TGTGCCAGCAGCTCCGTACCACAGGCGACTGTGCTGTTTTTT. Protein product: CASSSVPQATVLFF.

CDR3 loop: CASRGGGPGNQPQHF. In DNA, the CDR3 is TGTGCCAGCAGGGGAGGGGGGCCTGGCAATCAGCCCCAGCATTTT. V gene TRBV28 combines with J gene TRBJ1-5; D perhaps matches TRBD1 (6 bases). The germline CDR1 and CDR2 sequences are MDHEN and SYDVKM. The CDR3 is made up of 15 amino acids. Trimming shortened V by 6 bases and J by 2 bases, and 14 bases separated the two germline ends.

This clone was counted a few times. The V gene is TRBV6-4, the J gene TRBJ2-1; 9 bases map to TRBD2. The germline V gene has CDR1 MRHNA and CDR2 SNTAGT. V lost 4 bases and J lost 3; bases outside the gene matches: 4. This CDR3 spans 15 amino acids. In DNA form, the CDR3 reads TGTGCCAGCAGTGTGGCTAGCGGGGTCTACAATGAGCAGTTCTTC. Protein sequence: CASSVASGVYNEQFF.